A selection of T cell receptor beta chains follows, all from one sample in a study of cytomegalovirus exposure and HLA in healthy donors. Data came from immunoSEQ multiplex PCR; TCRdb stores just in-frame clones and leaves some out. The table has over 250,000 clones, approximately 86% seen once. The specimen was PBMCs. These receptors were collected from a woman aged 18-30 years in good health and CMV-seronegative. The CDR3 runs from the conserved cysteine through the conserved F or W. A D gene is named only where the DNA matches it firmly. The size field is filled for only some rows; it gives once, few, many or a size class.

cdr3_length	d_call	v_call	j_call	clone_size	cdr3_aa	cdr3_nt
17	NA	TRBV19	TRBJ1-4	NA	CASSFLGGAAINEKLFF	TGTGCCAGTAGTTTCCTCGGGGGGGCCGCGATTAATGAAAAACTGTTTTTT
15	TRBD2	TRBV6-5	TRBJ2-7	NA	CASRPGTSGSYEQYF	TGTGCCAGCAGACCCGGGACTAGCGGTTCCTACGAGCAGTACTTC
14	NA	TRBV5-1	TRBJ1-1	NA	CASSLERGRTEAFF	TGCGCCAGCAGCTTGGAGCGGGGGCGGACTGAAGCTTTCTTT
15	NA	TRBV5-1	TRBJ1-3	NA	CASSSLGGTGNTIYF	TGCGCCAGCAGCTCTTTAGGAGGGACCGGAAACACCATATATTTT
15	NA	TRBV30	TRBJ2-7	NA	CAWSAGWPGDYEQYF	TGTGCCTGGAGTGCAGGTTGGCCGGGGGACTACGAGCAGTACTTC
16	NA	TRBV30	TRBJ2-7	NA	CAWKSSGRGKDYEQYF	TGTGCCTGGAAGTCTTCGGGGAGAGGGAAGGATTACGAGCAGTACTTC
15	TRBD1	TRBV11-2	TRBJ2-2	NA	CASSFGQGRAGELFF	TGTGCCAGCAGCTTCGGACAGGGGAGGGCCGGGGAGCTGTTTTTT
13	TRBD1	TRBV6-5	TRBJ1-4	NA	CASSPGTDEKLFF	TGTGCCAGCAGCCCCGGGACAGATGAAAAACTGTTTTTT
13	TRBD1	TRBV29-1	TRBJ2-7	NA	CSVGLRGGASKYF	TGCAGCGTTGGCCTTCGAGGGGGCGCGTCTAAGTACTTC
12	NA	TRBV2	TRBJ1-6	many	CASRIHRTPLHF	TGTGCCAGCAGAATTCACAGGACACCCCTCCACTTT
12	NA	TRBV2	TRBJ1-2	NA	CASSENGYGYTF	TGTGCCAGCAGTGAAAACGGCTATGGCTACACCTTC
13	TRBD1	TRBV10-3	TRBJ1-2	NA	CAIKGTGGYGYTF	TGTGCCATCAAGGGGACAGGGGGTTATGGCTACACCTTC
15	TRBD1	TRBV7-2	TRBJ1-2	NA	CASSLGGQANYGYTF	TGTGCCAGCAGCTTGGGGGGACAGGCGAACTATGGCTACACCTTC
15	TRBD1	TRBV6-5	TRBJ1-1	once	CASSYSKFRQGRAFF	TGTGCCAGCAGTTACTCCAAATTCAGACAGGGTAGAGCTTTCTTT
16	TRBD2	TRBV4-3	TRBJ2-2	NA	CASSQEGLANTGELFF	TGCGCCAGCAGCCAAGAAGGACTAGCGAACACCGGGGAGCTGTTTTTT
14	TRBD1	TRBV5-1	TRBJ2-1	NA	CAASRDSSYNEQFF	TGCGCCGCCTCCCGGGACAGCTCCTACAATGAGCAGTTCTTC
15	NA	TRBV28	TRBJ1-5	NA	CASSSPTGSNQPQHF	TGTGCCAGCAGTTCCCCGACAGGAAGCAATCAGCCCCAGCATTTT
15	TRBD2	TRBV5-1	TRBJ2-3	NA	CASSSWTSSTDTQYF	TGCGCCAGCAGCTCGTGGACTAGTAGCACAGATACGCAGTATTTT
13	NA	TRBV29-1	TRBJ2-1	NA	CSVESLTYNEQFF	TGCAGCGTTGAGTCTCTTACCTACAATGAGCAGTTCTTC
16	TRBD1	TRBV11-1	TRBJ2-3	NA	CASSLGPGTAGDTQYF	TGTGCCAGCAGCTTGGGGCCCGGGACAGCTGGAGATACGCAGTATTTT
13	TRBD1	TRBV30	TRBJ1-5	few	CAWRDRGKQPQHF	TGTGCCTGGAGGGACAGGGGGAAACAGCCCCAGCATTTT
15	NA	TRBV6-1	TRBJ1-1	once	CASSDGQGTLKLSFF	TGTGCCAGCAGTGACGGGCAGGGGACACTCAAATTAAGTTTCTTT
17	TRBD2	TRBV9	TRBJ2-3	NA	CASNERASGGVPDTQYF	TGTGCCAGCAACGAGAGGGCTAGCGGGGGAGTCCCAGATACGCAGTATTTT
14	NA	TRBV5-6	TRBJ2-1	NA	CASSVGLASNEQFF	TGTGCCAGCAGCGTGGGGCTAGCAAGCAATGAGCAGTTCTTC
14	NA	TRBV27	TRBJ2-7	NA	CASSLGLNSYEQYF	TGTGCCAGCAGCTTGGGACTCAACTCCTACGAGCAGTACTTC
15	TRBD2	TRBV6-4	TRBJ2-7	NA	CASRTGTGGLDEQYF	TGTGCCAGCAGGACCGGGACGGGAGGGCTTGACGAGCAGTACTTC
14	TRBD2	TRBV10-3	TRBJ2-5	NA	CATGTSGSQETQYF	TGTGCCACCGGGACTAGCGGGAGTCAGGAGACCCAGTACTTC
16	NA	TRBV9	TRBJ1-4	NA	CASSTKTGWDNEKLFF	TGTGCCAGCAGCACTAAAACAGGGTGGGATAATGAAAAACTGTTTTTT
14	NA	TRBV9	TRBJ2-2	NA	CASSVAWNTGELFF	TGTGCCAGCAGCGTAGCATGGAACACCGGGGAGCTGTTTTTT
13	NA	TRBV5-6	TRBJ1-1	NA	CASSFKSYTEAFF	TGTGCCAGCAGCTTCAAGAGCTACACTGAAGCTTTCTTT